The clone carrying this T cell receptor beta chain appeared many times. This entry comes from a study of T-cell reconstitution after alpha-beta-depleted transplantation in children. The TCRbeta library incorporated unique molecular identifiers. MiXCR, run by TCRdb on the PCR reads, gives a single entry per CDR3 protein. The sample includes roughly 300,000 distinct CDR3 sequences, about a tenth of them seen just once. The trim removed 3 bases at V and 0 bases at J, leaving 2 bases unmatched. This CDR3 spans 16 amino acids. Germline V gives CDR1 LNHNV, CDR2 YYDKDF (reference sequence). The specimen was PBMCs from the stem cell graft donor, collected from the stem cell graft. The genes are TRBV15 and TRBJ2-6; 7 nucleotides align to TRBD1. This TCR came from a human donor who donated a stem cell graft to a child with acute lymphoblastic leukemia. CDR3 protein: CATSRDRHSGANVLTF. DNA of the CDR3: TGTGCCACCAGCAGGGACAGGCACTCTGGGGCCAACGTCCTGACTTTC.